A selection of T cell receptor beta chains follows, all from one sample in a study of shared clonotypes between healthy human individuals. Generated by immunoSEQ multiplex PCR, the TCRdb table keeps only in-frame clones and is missing some. Seen here are more than 2 million clones, approximately 95% observed once, and the top ten hold roughly 0.13%. The sequenced sample consisted of naive CD4+ T cells sorted from blood. These receptors were collected from a man aged 18 to 29 in good health. The CDR3 runs from the conserved cysteine through the conserved F or W. A D gene is named only where the DNA matches it firmly. Only part of the rows carry a size: once, few, many, or a class if the clone is expanded.

>.|TRBV27|TRBJ2-1|TRBD2
TGTGCCAGCAGTTACCTTTGGATGCTAGCGGGGGGAGAGCAGTTCTTC
CASSYLWMLAGGEQFF
>.|TRBV29-1|TRBJ2-3|TRBD2
TGCAGCGTTGTTCTTGCGGGAGGGGCGGCAGATACGCAGTATTTT
CSVVLAGGAADTQYF
>.|TRBV5-4|TRBJ2-5|.
TGTGCCAGCAGCTTGTCGGAGACCCAGTACTTC
CASSLSETQYF
>.|TRBV6-1|TRBJ2-7|TRBD1
TGTGCCACCAACGGGCGGGACAGGCTATACGAGCAGTACTTC
CATNGRDRLYEQYF
>.|TRBV5-1|TRBJ2-2|.
TGCGCCAGCAGTTTCCCCTCCGGGACCCCGAGCACCGGGGAGCTGTTTTTT
CASSFPSGTPSTGELFF
>.|TRBV13|TRBJ2-5|.
TGTGCCAGCAGCGGACGGGGGAACCAAGAGACCCAGTACTTC
CASSGRGNQETQYF
>.|TRBV30|TRBJ1-6|.
TGTGCCTGGAGTGTGAGGCAAATTAATTCACCCCTCCACTTT
CAWSVRQINSPLHF
>.|TRBV5-1|TRBJ2-1|TRBD2
TGCGCCAGCAGCTTGGGGCTAGCGGCCTACAATGAGCAGTTCTTC
CASSLGLAAYNEQFF
>.|TRBV5-1|TRBJ2-5|TRBD2
TGCGCCAGCAGCTTGGCGGGGGGGCGTTATGAGACCCAGTACTTC
CASSLAGGRYETQYF
>.|TRBV28|TRBJ1-3|.
TGTGCCAGCAGTCCTCCCGACAGCAGCTCTGGAAACACCATATATTTT
CASSPPDSSSGNTIYF
>.|TRBV10-2|TRBJ1-6|.
TGCGCCAGCAGTGATCAGGCCCGGTCCTATAATTCACCCCTCCACTTT
CASSDQARSYNSPLHF
>few|TRBV9|TRBJ2-7|TRBD2
TGTGCCAGCAGCGTAGAAGCGGGAGAATTCTACGAGCAGTACTTC
CASSVEAGEFYEQYF
>.|TRBV5-1|TRBJ2-1|.
TGCGCCAGCAGCTTGGCCAGGCTTGAAGACAGAGGCCATGAGCAGTTCTTC
CASSLARLEDRGHEQFF
>.|TRBV7-2|TRBJ2-2|.
TGTGCCAGCAGCTCCCCTACTGACACAAACACCGGGGAGCTGTTTTTT
CASSSPTDTNTGELFF
>.|TRBV9|TRBJ2-4|.
TGTGCCAGCAGCGGAGCGGGTGGAAACATTCAGTACTTC
CASSGAGGNIQYF
>.|TRBV19|TRBJ1-3|.
TGTGCCACCCGACGGACTGGAAACACCATATATTTT
CATRRTGNTIYF
>.|TRBV5-1|TRBJ2-1|.
TGCGCCAGCAGCATGCCACAGTTAGAGCAGTTCTTC
CASSMPQLEQFF
>.|TRBV11-3|TRBJ2-3|TRBD2
TGTGCCAGCAGCTTAAGTCTCACTAGCGGGACGGCAGATACGCAGTATTTT
CASSLSLTSGTADTQYF
>.|TRBV6-1|TRBJ2-6|.
TGTGCCAGCAGTGAAAATCTTGGGTCAGCTGGGGCCAACGTCCTGACTTTC
CASSENLGSAGANVLTF
>once|TRBV25-1|TRBJ2-1|TRBD2
TGTGCCAGCAGTGAAGCGGGGGGTCAGAATGAGCAGTTCTTC
CASSEAGGQNEQFF
>.|TRBV5-6|TRBJ1-4|TRBD1
TGTGCCAGCAGTCGTGAACAGGGGGCCGGTGAAAAACTGTTTTTT
CASSREQGAGEKLFF
>.|TRBV5-1|TRBJ1-1|.
TGCGCCAGCAGCTTCGGGCCGCCACGAGGAGCTTTCTTT
CASSFGPPRGAFF
>.|TRBV30|TRBJ1-2|TRBD1
TGTGCCTGGGACAGGGCGGGAGGCTACACCTTC
CAWDRAGGYTF
>.|TRBV5-6|TRBJ2-7|.
TGTGCCAGCAGCTTGTTCGCGGGGAAAAGCTACGAGCAGTACTTC
CASSLFAGKSYEQYF
>.|TRBV2|TRBJ2-7|.
TGTGCCAGCAGGTGGGCGGAGGGCCGAGTCGAGCAGTACTTC
CASRWAEGRVEQYF
>.|TRBV10-1|TRBJ2-1|TRBD2
TGCGCCAGCAGTGATCGGACTAGCGGGAATTCTGGAAATGAGCAGTTCTTC
CASSDRTSGNSGNEQFF
>.|TRBV2|TRBJ1-2|.
TGTGCCAGCAGTATGTTCCAGTCGTCGGGCTATGGCTACACCTTC
CASSMFQSSGYGYTF
>.|TRBV19|TRBJ2-7|.
TGTGCCAGTAGTACCAGGGGTAGCAGCGAGCAGTACTTC
CASSTRGSSEQYF
>once|TRBV7-2|TRBJ1-4|.
TGTGCCAGCAGCTTAGAGGGGTCTAATGAAAAACTGTTTTTT
CASSLEGSNEKLFF
>.|TRBV30|TRBJ2-3|.
TGTGCCTGGAGTGTACAGGGCCCAGATACGCAGTATTTT
CAWSVQGPDTQYF
>.|TRBV7-2|TRBJ2-1|TRBD2
TGTGCCAGCAGCGTTAGCGGGGTCTACAATGAGCAGTTCTTC
CASSVSGVYNEQFF
>.|TRBV6-1|TRBJ2-2|.
TGTGCCAGCAAGAGGGCCGGGGACACCGGGGAGCTGTTTTTT
CASKRAGDTGELFF
>.|TRBV18|TRBJ1-1|.
TGTGCCAGCTCACCAGGGAGGGCTGAAGCTTTCTTT
CASSPGRAEAFF
>once|TRBV2|TRBJ1-5|TRBD1
TGTGCCAGCAGCCCCGGGACAGGGGGCAATCAGCCCCAGCATTTT
CASSPGTGGNQPQHF
>.|TRBV18|TRBJ2-1|TRBD1
TGTGCCAGCTCACCACAGGGGGCCCTAGGCCACAATGAGCAGTTCTTC
CASSPQGALGHNEQFF
>.|TRBV5-6|TRBJ1-5|.
TGTGCCAGCAGCCGCCGGGACATAGGGGTCAGTCAGCCCCAGCATTTT
CASSRRDIGVSQPQHF
>.|TRBV4-1|TRBJ2-7|TRBD1
TGCGCCAGCAGCCAACAGGACAGGGGACACGAGCAGTACTTC
CASSQQDRGHEQYF
>.|TRBV6-5|TRBJ1-3|.
TGTGCCAGCCTAAAGGGAAACACCATATATTTT
CASLKGNTIYF
>.|TRBV5-4|TRBJ1-1|.
TGTGCCAGCAGCTTGGCCGAGGGGGAAGCTTTCTTT
CASSLAEGEAFF
>.|TRBV6-9|TRBJ1-5|.
TGTGCCAGCCAACCCCGACAGAAAATTAGCAATCAGCCCCAGCATTTT
CASQPRQKISNQPQHF
>.|TRBV19|TRBJ2-7|TRBD1
TGTGCCAGCAAGATTGGGACAGGGGGATCCTACGAGCAGTACTTC
CASKIGTGGSYEQYF
>.|TRBV18|TRBJ1-2|.
TGTGCCAGCTCTCAGGCGGGCTATGGCTACACCTTC
CASSQAGYGYTF
>once|TRBV28|TRBJ1-6|.
TGTGCCAGCAGTTTAGGGACCATAAAAGGTTCACCCCTCCACTTT
CASSLGTIKGSPLHF
>.|TRBV18|TRBJ2-2|.
TGTGCCAGCTCACCACTGGCAGAGCGCGGCACCGGGGAGCTGTTTTTT
CASSPLAERGTGELFF
>.|TRBV5-8|TRBJ1-5|.
TGTGCCAGCAGCTCCTATCAGCCCCAGCATTTT
CASSSYQPQHF
>.|TRBV9|TRBJ2-5|TRBD2
TGTGCCAGCAGCGTAGGAGCGGGGCCACAAGAGACCCAGTACTTC
CASSVGAGPQETQYF
>.|TRBV28|TRBJ2-2|.
TGTGCCAGCCGGCGGGGTTCCACCGGGGAGCTGTTTTTT
CASRRGSTGELFF
>.|TRBV30|TRBJ2-7|.
TGTGCCTGGGAAAGGGGTCTGAACTACGAGCAGTACTTC
CAWERGLNYEQYF
>.|TRBV5-1|TRBJ2-3|TRBD2
TGCGCCAGCAGCTTTGGGCTAGCGGGGGAGAAGGATACGCAGTATTTT
CASSFGLAGEKDTQYF